These 9 T cell receptor beta chains were sequenced from one sample in a study of identical twins (dated by TCRdb to the mid-2010s). The library relied on 5' RACE. The reads were generated on an Illumina HiSeq 2000. TCRdb reworked the public reads: Q25 trimming with fastp, MiXCR clone assembly, productive beta chains retained. Entries that share a CDR3 protein sequence are merged under the most common genes and DNA. The sample profile shows a few hundred thousand distinct CDR3 sequences; about 13% of them were found once. The ten largest clones represent approximately 4% of the sample. These data were also reused for a study on yellow fever vaccine responses in identical twins.

The sample comprised memory (CD45RO+) T cells sorted from blood. The cell subset or site label for this specimen denotes: CD45RO+ enriched T cells. The receptors stem from a woman between 18 and 29 years old in good health.

This clonotype was recorded many times. The V call is TRBV12-3 or TRBV12-4, the J call TRBJ2-7; D uncertain. V dropped 3 bases and J dropped 7 bases, with 13 bases sitting between them. The CDR3 loop spans 13 amino acids. The CDR3 here is CASSFGPKVEQYF. In nucleotides, the CDR3 is TGTGCCAGCAGTTTCGGGCCCAAGGTTGAGCAGTACTTC.

This clonotype was seen repeatedly, ten times or more. The J gene is TRBJ2-5, the V gene TRBV5-1; D is perhaps TRBD2 (7 bases). Trimming left V 0 bases short and J 2 bases short, with 11 bases between. Per germline, CDR1 SGHRS and CDR2 YFSETQ. The CDR3 runs 15 residues. The CDR3 here is CASSLDRGGQETQYF. The CDR3 nucleotides are TGCGCCAGCAGCTTGGATAGGGGGGGTCAAGAGACCCAGTACTTC.

This clonotype was recorded a few times. The chain joins TRBV20-1 to TRBJ2-7; 14 bases are a match to TRBD2. The CDR3 runs 13 residues. V was pared by 5 bases and J by 3 bases, with 0 bases of the junction left unmatched. Germline V lookup: CDR1 DFQATT, CDR2 SNEGSKA (reference sequence). Here the CDR3 reads CSAGTSGSYEQYF. CDR3 DNA: TGCAGTGCTGGGACTAGCGGGAGCTACGAGCAGTACTTC.

This clonotype turned up a few times. The chain uses TRBV5-6 and TRBJ2-1; 9 bases agree with TRBD2. The junction had 12 bases not matched to a gene; V was cut back by 5 bases and J by 9 bases. There are 15 residues in the CDR3. Per the germline V gene, CDR1 is SGHDT and CDR2 is YYEEEE. As DNA, the CDR3 is TGTGCCAGCAGTATGCCCAGCGGGGGGCAGGGTGAGCAGTTCTTC. The encoded protein is CASSMPSGGQGEQFF.

The gene calls are TRBV20-1 and TRBJ2-3, with D possibly TRBD2 on 5 matching bases. The CDR3 totals 12 residues. Trimming pared 5 bases from V and 2 bases from J, leaving 8 bases between. CDR1 is DFQATT, CDR2 SNEGSKA, per germline (reference sequence). The CDR3 sequence: CSAARDTDTQYF. Here the CDR3 DNA reads TGCAGTGCTGCTCGGGACACAGATACGCAGTATTTT.

A few counts support this clonotype. The V call is TRBV20-1, the J call TRBJ2-1; tentatively, D is TRBD1 or TRBD2 (5 bases each). V was clipped by 3 bases and J by 3 bases, with 12 bases between them. CDR1 and CDR2 (germline): DFQATT, SNEGSKA (reference sequence). The CDR3 loop spans 14 amino acids. CDR3 nucleotide sequence: TGCAGTGCTAGGGGGGATGCGGACTACAATGAGCAGTTCTTC. It is translated as CSARGDADYNEQFF.

In its sample, this clonotype was seen many times. The V gene is TRBV5-1, the J gene TRBJ2-3, with 12 bases lining up with TRBD2. Germline V CDR1 and CDR2: SGHRS, YFSETQ. CDR3 length equals 16 residues. Trimming cost V 6 bases and J 2 bases; bases outside gene matches: 7. DNA of the CDR3: TGCGCCAGCAAACTTACTAGCGGGGGGTTCACAGATACGCAGTATTTT. This encodes CASKLTSGGFTDTQYF. Full variable domain (remainder filled in from reference TRBV5-1 and TRBJ2-3): KAGVTQTPRYLIKTRGQQVTLSCSPISGHRSVSWYQQTPGQGLQFLFEYFSETQRNKGNFPGRFSGRQFSNSRSEMNVSTLELGDSALYLCASKLTSGGFTDTQYFGPGTRLTVL.

The chain uses TRBV18 and TRBJ2-3, with D possibly being TRBD2 (7 bases). CDR1 KGHSH and CDR2 LQKENI come from the germline V gene. The V and J ends lost 3 bases and 6 bases respectively, with 13 bases between them. The CDR3 covers 14 residues. The DNA of the CDR3 is TGTGCCAGCTCACCTCCCGGGGGGCAGGATACGCAGTATTTT. Residues: CASSPPGGQDTQYF.

The chain combines TRBV19 with TRBJ2-3; 10 positions match TRBD2. The CDR3 sequence is 16 residues long. Germline V gene data show CDR1 as LNHDA and CDR2 as SQIVND (reference sequence). V was pared by 1 base and J by 2 bases, with 3 bases of the junction left unmatched. CDR3 DNA: TGTGCCAGTAGTATAGGAGCGGGAGGGGCCACAGATACGCAGTATTTT. Protein: CASSIGAGGATDTQYF.